Shown below are 14 T cell receptor beta chains from a single sample sequenced in a study of cytomegalovirus exposure and HLA in healthy donors. PCR employed 60 Vbeta and 13 Jbeta primers. Clones were sequenced by immunoSEQ multiplex PCR, and TCRdb holds only the in-frame ones, with some missing. The sample gives tens of thousands of clones, more than 70% of which show up once; 4.2% is in the top ten. The sample consisted of PBMCs. The receptor source for this set is a man in his sixties in good health and CMV-seronegative.

This clone came up a few times. This chain joins TRBV2 and TRBJ1-3; D is unresolved. V was pared by 0 bases and J by 10 bases, with 10 bases between. The CDR3 loop spans 13 amino acids. Germline V gene sequence: CDR1 SNHLY, CDR2 FYNNEI. CDR3 residues: CASSEAPTTTIYF. CDR3 nucleotide sequence: TGTGCCAGCAGTGAAGCGCCCACGACTACCATATATTTT.

This clone was counted a single time. The chain has TRBV19 and TRBJ1-5, with D possibly being TRBD1 (5 bases). The CDR3 is 16 residues long. The ends were cut back, 5 bases at V and 1 base at J, with 15 bases in the middle. Germline assignment: CDR1 LNHDA and CDR2 SQIVND (reference sequence). The CDR3 sequence: CASSPTQGMSNQPQHF. For the CDR3, the DNA is TGTGCCAGTAGTCCTACCCAGGGTATGAGCAATCAGCCCCAGCATTTT.

This clone was recorded a few times. The gene calls are TRBV6-1 and TRBJ1-3; 9 bases match TRBD1. The CDR3 has 17 residues. V was clipped by 2 bases and J by 2 bases; unmatched bases: 7. Germline loops: CDR1 MNHNS, CDR2 SASEGT. The CDR3 DNA sequence: TGTGCCAGCAGTGAATTCGAAAGGGACAGGGCTGGAAACACCATATATTTT. Translation: CASSEFERDRAGNTIYF.

This chain connects TRBV18 to TRBJ2-7; 12 nucleotides match TRBD1. CDR1 is KGHSH, CDR2 LQKENI, per germline. J gave up 6 bases and V 5 bases, and 5 bases lay outside the gene matches. This CDR3 spans 14 amino acids. CDR3 residues: CASSGDRGRAEQYF. The DNA for the CDR3 is TGTGCCAGCTCAGGGGACAGGGGGCGCGCCGAGCAGTACTTC.

The chain uses TRBV9 and TRBJ2-2; no firm D call. Trimming removed 0 bases from V and 8 bases from J, with 8 bases in between. Germline V gene data show CDR1 as SGDLS and CDR2 as YYNGEE. This CDR3 has 13 amino acids. CDR3 nucleotide sequence: TGTGCCAGCAGCGTAGTGCTGAGGGGGGAGCTGTTTTTT. It yields the protein CASSVVLRGELFF.

In this sample, this clone turned up once. J is TRBJ2-1 and V is TRBV6-5; weak D call: TRBD2 (6 bases). The CDR3 contains 15 residues. Germline loops: CDR1 MNHEY, CDR2 SVGAGI. Deletions cut 6 bases from V and 6 bases from J, with 18 bases between. CDR3 sequence reads: CASSPGGTGTNEQFF. Written as DNA, the CDR3 is TGTGCCAGCAGCCCTGGGGGGACGGGGACCAATGAGCAGTTCTTC.

This clone has a handful of counts. This sequence joins TRBV5-6 and TRBJ1-2; perhaps TRBD1 as D (5 bases). The V gene's germline CDR1 is SGHDT and CDR2 YYEEEE. Trimming stripped 5 bases from V and 1 base from J, with 15 bases between. The CDR3 has 15 amino acids. This chain's CDR3 is CASRNNLGVNYGYTF. In DNA form, the CDR3 reads TGTGCCAGCAGGAACAATTTAGGGGTTAACTATGGCTACACCTTC.

The V and J genes are TRBV6-4 and TRBJ1-1; TRBD1 is a possible D gene (6 bases). CDR1 MRHNA and CDR2 SNTAGT come from the germline V gene. Trimming removed 3 bases at V and 5 bases at J, with 10 bases between. The CDR3 is 13 amino acids. CDR3 sequence: CASSELQGTEAFF. The CDR3 region has the DNA TGTGCCAGCAGTGAACTACAGGGTACTGAAGCTTTCTTT.

The chain joins TRBV5-1 to TRBJ1-5; 9 bases align to TRBD1. Germline V CDR1 and CDR2: SGHRS, YFSETQ. The CDR3 is 14 residues long. Trimming removed 5 bases from V and 7 bases from J; junction bases left unmatched: 7. DNA for the CDR3: TGCGCCAGCAGGACGGGACAGGGAGACCAGCCCCAGCATTTT. This translates into CASRTGQGDQPQHF.

The V and J genes are TRBV4-1 and TRBJ2-7, with 8 bases lining up with TRBD1. CDR1 MGHRA and CDR2 YSYEKL come from the germline V gene. The CDR3 extends over 16 amino acids. Trimming removed 0 bases from V and 2 bases from J; junction bases left unmatched: 6. The CDR3 loop is CASSQDGAGGPYEQYF. CDR3 nucleotide sequence: TGCGCCAGCAGCCAAGATGGGGCAGGGGGCCCCTACGAGCAGTACTTC.

This chain connects TRBV5-1 to TRBJ1-6; 8 positions agree with TRBD1. The V and J ends lost 4 bases and 9 bases, in that order; junction bases with no gene match: 12. Per the germline V gene, CDR1 is SGHRS and CDR2 is YFSETQ. The CDR3 consists of 16 residues. CDR3 coding DNA: TGCGCCAGCAGCACCGGACAGGGTGTAGTGACTTCACCCCTCCACTTT. Translation: CASSTGQGVVTSPLHF.

This chain connects TRBV5-1 to TRBJ1-5, with TRBD1 matching 9 bases. V gave up 4 bases and J gave up 4 bases; unmatched junction bases: 3. This CDR3 has 14 amino acids. CDR1 is SGHRS, CDR2 YFSETQ, per germline. The CDR3 spells CASSVGQGNQPQHF. In nucleotides, the CDR3 is TGCGCCAGCAGCGTGGGACAGGGAAATCAGCCCCAGCATTTT.

J is TRBJ1-4 and V is TRBV6-1; D uncertain. Trimming pared 0 bases from V and 8 bases from J, leaving 10 bases between. This CDR3 contains 14 residues. Germline CDR1 and CDR2: MNHNS and SASEGT. As DNA, the CDR3 is TGTGCCAGCAGTGAAGCGCGGGCGGGAGAAAAACTGTTTTTT. Encoded protein: CASSEARAGEKLFF.

In this sample, this clone turned up a few times. The rearrangement uses TRBV2 and TRBJ2-2; 9 bases agree with TRBD2. Germline V CDR1 and CDR2: SNHLY, FYNNEI. CDR3 length: 16 residues. J lost 4 bases, V lost 4 bases, and 7 bases had no gene match. CDR3 residues: CASSARGAGGTGELFF. The CDR3 DNA follows: TGTGCCAGCAGTGCACGGGGAGCGGGAGGCACCGGGGAGCTGTTTTTT.